This entry lists 32 T cell receptor beta chains sequenced from one sample in a study of T cells in Graves' hyperthyroidism and ophthalmopathy. Amplified TCR beta CDR3 regions came from RNA transcripts. Primed by the HTBI set, a first-round RT-PCR was run on the TCR CDR3. TCRdb recomputed calls from the multiplex PCR reads with MiXCR, one row per CDR3 protein. The repertoire consists of fewer than 550,000 distinct CDR3 sequences, with approximately 25% occurring once and the leading ten covering around 11%. The sequenced sample was blood. All receptors derive from a woman aged 25 to 39 with Graves' ophthalmopathy.

This clonotype was recorded at least ten times. This chain joins TRBV19 and TRBJ1-5; perhaps TRBD1 as D (5 bases). CDR3 length: 14 residues. CDR1 is LNHDA and CDR2 is SQIVND in the germline V gene (reference sequence). V lost 4 bases to trimming and J lost 5 bases, with 12 bases between them. CDR3 amino acids: CASSNRQTHQPQHF. CDR3 in DNA: TGTGCCAGTAGTAATCGACAGACTCATCAGCCCCAGCATTTT.

The CDR3 protein is CATSRGKDLKFTGELFF. The CDR3 DNA follows: TGTGCCACCAGCAGAGGAAAAGATCTGAAGTTCACCGGGGAGCTGTTTTTT. This rearrangement joins TRBV15 to TRBJ2-2; no clear D gene. Trimming removed 1 base at V and 4 bases at J, with 16 bases between. The CDR3 extends over 17 amino acids. Germline CDR1 is LNHNV and CDR2 is YYDKDF (reference sequence).

The chain is built from TRBV6-1 and TRBJ2-5; tentatively, D is TRBD2 (7 bases). This CDR3 contains 15 residues. Trimming removed 6 bases at V and 2 bases at J, with 16 bases between. The germline V gene has CDR1 MNHNS and CDR2 SASEGT. Here the CDR3 DNA reads TGTGCCAGCAGGTGGGAGGGGGGAACTCAAGAGACCCAGTACTTC. Translating it yields CASRWEGGTQETQYF.

This clonotype was seen ten or more times. Compared with germline, one end of the junction differs, possibly owing to a read error. V is TRBV6-1 and J is TRBJ1-3, with D perhaps matching TRBD1 (6 bases). The V gene's germline CDR1 is MNHNS and CDR2 SASEGT. This CDR3 has 16 amino acids. The DNA of the CDR3 is TGTGCCAGCACTGAAAGGGGGGAAACCTCTGGAAACACCATATATTTT. As protein: CASTERGETSGNTIYF.

This clonotype was detected many times. The chain uses TRBV20-1 and TRBJ2-5; maybe TRBD2 (6 bases). V lost 6 bases to trimming and J lost 5 bases, with 10 bases between them. The CDR3 spans 11 residues. Germline V gene data show CDR1 as DFQATT and CDR2 as SNEGSKA (reference sequence). The CDR3 spells CSATAGETQYF. CDR3 nucleotides: TGCAGTGCCACTGCGGGGGAGACCCAGTACTTC.

There are many counts of this clonotype. The chain uses TRBV6-1 and TRBJ2-5, with TRBD1 matching over 7 bases. V was clipped by 6 bases and J by 4 bases; unmatched bases: 2. The CDR3 consists of 12 residues. Germline V gene lookup returns CDR1 MNHNS and CDR2 SASEGT. CDR3 loop: CASRNRGETQYF. The CDR3, as DNA: TGTGCCAGCAGAAACAGGGGAGAGACCCAGTACTTC.

This clonotype was detected many times. The chain joins TRBV6-1 to TRBJ1-1, with D perhaps TRBD1 (5 bases). Germline loops: CDR1 MNHNS, CDR2 SASEGT. There are 15 residues in the CDR3. V lost 3 bases and J 4 bases, leaving 15 bases between the germline ends. The CDR3 DNA sequence: TGTGCCAGCAGTGAGTTTGACGGGAGGGGCACTGAAGCTTTCTTT. Amino acid sequence: CASSEFDGRGTEAFF.

The chain combines TRBV20-1 with TRBJ2-7, with 8 bases lining up with TRBD1. The J segment lost 4 bases and the V segment lost 3 bases, leaving 8 bases of the junction unmatched. This CDR3 region has 14 residues. Per the germline V gene, CDR1 is DFQATT and CDR2 is SNEGSKA (reference sequence). The CDR3 loop reads CSASRDRTSYEQYF. The CDR3 DNA sequence: TGCAGTGCTAGCCGGGACAGGACTTCTTACGAGCAGTACTTC.

This clonotype was counted many times. The genes are TRBV5-1 and TRBJ1-1; possible D gene TRBD1, 5 bases. The CDR3 extends over 14 amino acids. Trimming left V 5 bases short and J 4 bases short, with 15 bases between. The germline V gene has CDR1 SGHRS and CDR2 YFSETQ. The CDR3 DNA follows: TGCGCCAGCAGACCTCCGGGGGATGGCACTGAAGCTTTCTTT. Translation: CASRPPGDGTEAFF.

This clonotype was recorded many times. This chain connects TRBV6-1 to TRBJ1-3, with D uncertain. The CDR3 covers 14 residues. CDR1 MNHNS and CDR2 SASEGT come from the germline V gene. Trimming left V 3 bases short and J 4 bases short, with 10 bases between. The chain's CDR3 is CASSDPLLGNTIYF. The CDR3 nucleotides read TGTGCCAGCAGTGACCCTCTACTAGGAAACACCATATATTTT.

The chain is built from TRBV6-1 and TRBJ2-7; 9 nucleotides align to TRBD2. From germline, CDR1 is MNHNS and CDR2 SASEGT. Trimming removed 7 bases from V and 3 bases from J; junction bases left unmatched: 10. There are 15 residues in the CDR3. The CDR3 is CASTNPPSGIYEQYF. In nucleotides, the CDR3 is TGTGCCAGCACTAACCCCCCTAGCGGGATCTACGAGCAGTACTTC.

This clonotype was seen only a few times. The rearrangement links TRBV6-2 or TRBV6-3 to TRBJ2-2; 13 nucleotides agree with TRBD2. Losses at the gene ends were 5 bases for V and 5 bases for J; bases not matched to a gene: 14. CDR1 and CDR2 from the germline V gene are MNHEY and SVGEGT. The CDR3 has 19 amino acids. In DNA, the CDR3 is TGTGCCAGCAGTCTCCGGACTAGCGGGGGAAAACGTGAAACCGGGGAGCTGTTTTTT. This sequence encodes CASSLRTSGGKRETGELFF.

This clonotype was detected ten times or more. Since the CDR3 does not end with the conserved phenylalanine or tryptophan, this likely comes from a read error. V usage is TRBV2 and J usage is TRBJ1-2; tentatively, D is TRBD1 (5 bases). V was trimmed by 4 bases and J by 4 bases, leaving 7 bases between them. Germline CDR1 SNHLY, CDR2 FYNNEI. The CDR3 consists of 12 residues. CDR3 sequence: CASSGQGYGYTL. DNA of the CDR3: TGTGCCAGCAGTGGCCAGGGCTATGGCTACACCCTC.

V and J are TRBV20-1 and TRBJ1-5; perhaps TRBD1 as D (5 bases). CDR1 and CDR2 from the germline V gene are DFQATT and SNEGSKA (reference sequence). This CDR3 has 14 residues. V lost 6 bases and J lost 7, with 19 bases in between. CDR3 residues: CSAPALQGGQPQHF. The CDR3 coding sequence is TGCAGTGCCCCGGCTTTGCAGGGCGGACAGCCCCAGCATTTT.

This clonotype was found many times. The rearrangement joins TRBV18 to TRBJ1-2; D perhaps matches TRBD1 (5 bases). In germline, CDR1 is KGHSH, CDR2 LQKENI. The CDR3 extends over 15 amino acids. With 2 bases removed from V and 2 bases from J, the gap between germline ends came to 12 bases. CDR3 in DNA: TGTGCCAGCTCACCAGAGACAGTGTTAAACTATGGCTACACCTTC. Translating it yields CASSPETVLNYGYTF.

The V and J genes are TRBV6-5 and TRBJ2-7; D is uncertain. Germline V gene data show CDR1 as MNHEY and CDR2 as SVGAGI. The CDR3 consists of 13 residues. Trimming cost V 2 bases and J 3 bases, with 8 bases left between them. This CDR3 is CASSYAQYYEQYF. Written as DNA, the CDR3 is TGTGCCAGCAGTTACGCACAGTACTACGAGCAGTACTTC.

V and J are TRBV28 and TRBJ1-5; D is perhaps TRBD1 (6 bases). Trimming left V 4 bases short and J 2 bases short, with 12 bases between. The CDR3 loop spans 15 amino acids. Per germline, CDR1 MDHEN and CDR2 SYDVKM. As DNA, the CDR3 is TGTGCCAGCAGTTACGCCAGGGGCGGCAATCAGCCCCAGCATTTT. Protein: CASSYARGGNQPQHF.

This clonotype was detected many times. The chain employs TRBV20-1 and TRBJ1-1, with TRBD1 identical over 8 bases. Germline trimming cut 6 bases from V and 4 bases from J; bases unmatched to any gene: 7. The CDR3 is 13 residues long. Germline loops: CDR1 DFQATT, CDR2 SNEGSKA (reference sequence). CDR3 in amino acids: CSARQGTITEAFF. CDR3 coding DNA: TGCAGTGCACGACAGGGGACCATCACTGAAGCTTTCTTT.

Many counts were recorded for this clonotype. This chain joins TRBV11-3 and TRBJ2-2; D is unclear. The CDR3 consists of 13 residues. Germline-derived CDR1 and CDR2 are SGHNT and YENEEA. Trimming removed 6 bases at V and 3 bases at J, with 8 bases between. CDR3 loop: CASRGGYTGELFF. Here the CDR3 DNA reads TGTGCCAGCAGAGGCGGTTACACCGGGGAGCTGTTTTTT.

This clonotype was observed at least ten times. The chain combines TRBV6-1 with TRBJ1-6, with unresolved D. The CDR3 length is 14 residues. Germline assignment: CDR1 MNHNS and CDR2 SASEGT. Trimming cost V 8 bases and J 10 bases, with 18 bases left between them. CDR3 nucleotides: TGTGCCAGCGCCTCGGGAATAGGTGGCTCACCCCTCCACTTT. It is translated as CASASGIGGSPLHF.

This clonotype was observed many times. The V call is TRBV7-2, the J call TRBJ1-2; D call uncertain. V shed 3 bases and J shed 6 bases, with 8 bases lying between them. The length of the CDR3 is 12 residues. From germline, CDR1 is SGHTA and CDR2 FQGNSA. The CDR3 reads CASSFGVNGYTF. As DNA, the CDR3 is TGTGCCAGCAGCTTTGGTGTTAATGGCTACACCTTC.

J is TRBJ1-1 and V is TRBV12-3 or TRBV12-4; 7 bases line up with TRBD1. The J segment lost 2 bases and the V segment lost 6 bases, leaving 12 bases of the junction unmatched. The CDR3 is made up of 16 amino acids. The CDR3 reads CASSPRQGGRNTEAFF. The DNA of the CDR3 is TGTGCCAGCAGCCCTAGACAGGGCGGGCGAAACACTGAAGCTTTCTTT.

The chain couples TRBV7-3 to TRBJ1-2; 7 bases map to TRBD1. Germline V CDR1 and CDR2: SGHTA, FQGTGA. The CDR3 contains 15 residues. V was clipped by 3 bases and J by 0 bases; unmatched bases: 4. For the CDR3, the DNA is TGTGCCAGCAGCTTCAGGGGGGGCTCTAACTATGGCTACACCTTC. As protein: CASSFRGGSNYGYTF.

The V and J genes are TRBV18 and TRBJ2-5; D not certain. Germline assignment: CDR1 KGHSH and CDR2 LQKENI. Trimming left V 3 bases short and J 5 bases short, with 16 bases between. This CDR3 has 15 residues. The CDR3 DNA sequence: TGTGCCAGCTCACCCAACCGACCGCCCTCCGAGACCCAGTACTTC. It yields the protein CASSPNRPPSETQYF.

The chain carries TRBV12-3 or TRBV12-4 and TRBJ1-1; TRBD1 matches 8 bases. V was pared by 5 bases and J by 0 bases, with 11 bases of the junction left unmatched. This CDR3 contains 17 residues. Written as DNA, the CDR3 is TGTGCCAGCAGTAGCCCGGGACAGGAATTCCTGAACACTGAAGCTTTCTTT. It encodes CASSSPGQEFLNTEAFF.

This clonotype was detected many times. This chain joins TRBV6-5 and TRBJ2-5; possibly TRBD1 or TRBD2 for D (7 bases each). CDR3 size: 15 residues. Trimming stripped 0 bases from V and 5 bases from J, with 13 bases between. Germline V gene sequence: CDR1 MNHEY, CDR2 SVGAGI. CDR3 in DNA: TGTGCCAGCAGTTACTCGCAGGGGGGGTTGGAGACCCAGTACTTC. This gives the protein CASSYSQGGLETQYF.

This clonotype was picked up many times. The V call is TRBV6-1, the J call TRBJ1-5, with D possibly TRBD1 on 5 matching bases. The CDR3 is made up of 15 amino acids. V dropped 11 bases and J dropped 0 bases, with 17 bases sitting between them. Per germline, CDR1 MNHNS and CDR2 SASEGT. CDR3 DNA: TGTGCCGGGGCAGGGCCCCTATATAGCAATCAGCCCCAGCATTTT. Its translation: CAGAGPLYSNQPQHF.

This clonotype was observed at least ten times. The chain joins TRBV29-1 to TRBJ1-5, with D tentatively TRBD1 (5 bases). The germline V and J ends were trimmed by 6 bases and 2 bases, with 8 bases remaining between them. CDR1 is SQVTM and CDR2 is ANQGSEA in the germline V gene. This CDR3 spans 12 amino acids. CDR3 residues: CSVGDGNQPQHF. The CDR3 nucleotides are TGCAGCGTCGGGGACGGCAATCAGCCCCAGCATTTT. Based on the CDR3 plus reference TRBV29-1 and TRBJ1-5, the full variable domain is SAVISQKPSRDICQRGTSLTIQCQVDSQVTMMFWYRQQPGQSLTLIATANQGSEATYESGFVIDKFPISRPNLTFSTLTVSNMSPEDSSIYLCSVGDGNQPQHFGDGTRLSIL.

This clonotype occurred many times. J is TRBJ1-2 and V is TRBV11-3; 8 bases fit TRBD1. CDR1 and CDR2 from the germline V gene are SGHNT and YENEEA. Trimming at V came to 1 base and at J to 8 bases, leaving 12 bases not matched to a gene. CDR3 length equals 16 residues. Here the CDR3 DNA reads TGTGCCAGCAGCTTAGTGGGGGGACAGGACCTTCAAGGCTACACCTTC. It yields the protein CASSLVGGQDLQGYTF.

This clonotype was recorded at least ten times. The chain recombines TRBV6-5 with TRBJ1-2; D perhaps matches TRBD1 (6 bases). Germline V gene data show CDR1 as MNHEY and CDR2 as SVGAGI. This CDR3 is built from 15 residues. V was shortened by 0 bases and J by 8 bases, with 16 bases between the two germline ends. The CDR3 DNA reads TGTGCCAGCAGTTACTCTGGCAGGGGAGTCGGGGGCTACACCTTC. Its protein is CASSYSGRGVGGYTF.

This clonotype was counted at least ten times. The rearrangement joins TRBV12-3 or TRBV12-4 to TRBJ2-2; D gene uncertain. Trimming took off 5 bases at V and 7 bases at J, with 5 bases between the two ends. The CDR3 length is 11 residues. For the CDR3, the DNA is TGTGCCAGCAGTAACCTCGGGGAGCTGTTTTTT. This gives the protein CASSNLGELFF.

This clonotype has more than one count but fewer than ten. The chain combines TRBV6-1 with TRBJ1-2, with D possibly matching TRBD1 (6 bases). CDR3 length: 12 amino acids. V was clipped by 5 bases and J by 5 bases, with 9 bases between them. Looked up from germline, CDR1 is MNHNS and CDR2 is SASEGT. The CDR3 spells CASSTGRYGYTF. CDR3 in DNA: TGTGCCAGCAGTACAGGGAGGTATGGCTACACCTTC.